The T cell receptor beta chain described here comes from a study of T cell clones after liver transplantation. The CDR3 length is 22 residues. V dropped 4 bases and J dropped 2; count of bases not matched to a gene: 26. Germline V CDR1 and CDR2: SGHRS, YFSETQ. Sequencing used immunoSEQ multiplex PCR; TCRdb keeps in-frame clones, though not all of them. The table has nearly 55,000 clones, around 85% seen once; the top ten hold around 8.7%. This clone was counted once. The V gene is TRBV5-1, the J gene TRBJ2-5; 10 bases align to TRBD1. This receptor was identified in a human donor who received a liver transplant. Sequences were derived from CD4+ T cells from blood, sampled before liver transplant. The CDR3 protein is CASSVAPQSWDRGPIRQETQYF. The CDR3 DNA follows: TGCGCCAGCAGCGTAGCACCTCAAAGTTGGGACAGGGGACCCATTCGGCAAGAGACCCAGTACTTC. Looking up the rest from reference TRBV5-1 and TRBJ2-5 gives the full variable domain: KAGVTQTPRYLIKTRGQQVTLSCSPISGHRSVSWYQQTPGQGLQFLFEYFSETQRNKGNFPGRFSGRQFSNSRSEMNVSTLELGDSALYLCASSVAPQSWDRGPIRQETQYFGPGTRLLVL.